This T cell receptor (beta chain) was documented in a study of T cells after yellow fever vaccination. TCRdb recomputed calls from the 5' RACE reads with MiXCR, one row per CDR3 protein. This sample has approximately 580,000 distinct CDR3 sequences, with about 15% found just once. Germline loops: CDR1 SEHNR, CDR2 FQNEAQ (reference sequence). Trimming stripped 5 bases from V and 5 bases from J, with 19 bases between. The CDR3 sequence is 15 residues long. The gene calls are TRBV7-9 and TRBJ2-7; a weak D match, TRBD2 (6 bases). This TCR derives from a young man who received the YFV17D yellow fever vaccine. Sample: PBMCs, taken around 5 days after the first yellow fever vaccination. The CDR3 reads CASSRTGTQEDEQYF. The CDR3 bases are TGTGCCAGCAGCAGAACCGGGACTCAAGAAGACGAGCAGTACTTC. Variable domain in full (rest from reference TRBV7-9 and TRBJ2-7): DTGVSQNPRHKITKRGQNVTFRCDPISEHNRLYWYRQTLGQGPEFLTYFQNEAQLEKSRLLSDRFSAERPKGSFSTLEIQRTEQGDSAMYLCASSRTGTQEDEQYFGPGTRLTVT.